Presented here are 22 T cell receptor beta chains from one specimen sequenced in a study of shared clonotypes between healthy human individuals. The table came from immunoSEQ multiplex PCR; TCRdb's copy has only in-frame clones and leaves some out. The data show 550,000 to 700,000 clones, around 73% seen once. Sequenced material: memory CD4+ T cells sorted from blood. This sample's subset: CD45RA-negative fraction. The receptors originated from a woman under 40 in good health.

This clone showed up just once. This chain links TRBV7-8 with TRBJ1-5, with D tentatively TRBD1 (5 bases). Germline CDR1 reads SGHVS; CDR2 reads FQNEAQ. V lost 6 bases and J 3 bases, leaving 15 bases between the germline ends. The CDR3 extends over 15 amino acids. CDR3: CASSSKGPFNQPQHF. CDR3 bases: TGTGCCAGCAGTTCCAAGGGACCGTTCAATCAGCCCCAGCATTTT.

This chain links TRBV5-1 with TRBJ2-3; maybe TRBD1 (6 bases). Trimming pared 0 bases from V and 2 bases from J, leaving 13 bases between. CDR3 size: 16 residues. Germline CDR1 SGHRS, CDR2 YFSETQ. The CDR3 here is CASSLGLGGATDTQYF. In nucleotides, the CDR3 is TGCGCCAGCAGCTTGGGGCTAGGGGGAGCCACAGATACGCAGTATTTT.

CDR3: CASRDGRNTGELFF. The CDR3 DNA follows: TGTGCCAGCAGGGACGGAAGGAACACCGGGGAGCTGTTTTTT. V usage is TRBV6-5 and J usage is TRBJ2-2, with D unclear. Germline CDR1 MNHEY, CDR2 SVGAGI. V was pared by 6 bases and J by 1 base, with 9 bases between. The CDR3 length is 14 residues.

This chain connects TRBV27 to TRBJ2-7; D tentatively fits TRBD1 or TRBD2 (5 bases each). From germline, CDR1 is MNHEY and CDR2 SMNVEV (reference sequence). V shed 8 bases and J shed 3 bases, with 20 bases lying between them. This CDR3 comprises 15 residues. The CDR3 protein is CASAPADKGFYEQYF. Written as DNA, the CDR3 is TGTGCCAGCGCCCCAGCGGACAAAGGGTTCTACGAGCAGTACTTC.

This clone was recorded only once. The DNA of the CDR3 is TGCGCCAGCAGTTCTACCCTCACTGAAGCTTTCTTT. Encoded protein: CASSSTLTEAFF. The chain recombines TRBV5-1 with TRBJ1-1, with D uncertain. Germline assignment: CDR1 SGHRS and CDR2 YFSETQ. The CDR3 runs to 12 residues. Trimming took off 5 bases at V and 4 bases at J, with 9 bases between the two ends. The full variable domain, with the rest looked up from reference TRBV5-1 and TRBJ1-1, is KAGVTQTPRYLIKTRGQQVTLSCSPISGHRSVSWYQQTPGQGLQFLFEYFSETQRNKGNFPGRFSGRQFSNSRSEMNVSTLELGDSALYLCASSSTLTEAFFGQGTRLTVV.

The table lists this clone with a few counts. The V gene is TRBV6-6, the J gene TRBJ1-4; D gene ambiguous. CDR1 MNHNY and CDR2 SVGAGI come from the germline V gene (reference sequence). V lost 4 bases, J lost 7 bases, and 10 bases lay in between. The CDR3 loop spans 13 amino acids. CDR3 amino acids: CASSSRLGEKLFF. CDR3 in DNA: TGTGCCAGCAGTTCCAGATTGGGTGAAAAACTGTTTTTT.

The sample holds one count of this clone. This chain links TRBV6-1 with TRBJ1-5; the match to TRBD1 covers 10 bases. V dropped 6 bases and J dropped 7; count of bases not matched to a gene: 6. Germline assignment: CDR1 MNHNS and CDR2 SASEGT. The CDR3 totals 14 residues. The CDR3 DNA is TGTGCCAGCAGCCAGACAGGGGGCGTGCAGCCCCAGCATTTT. Its translation is CASSQTGGVQPQHF.

The chain has TRBV11-2 and TRBJ1-4; D is possibly TRBD1 (5 bases). V lost 4 bases and J lost 12, with 15 bases in between. CDR3 length: 13 residues. The germline gives CDR1 SGHAT, CDR2 FQNNGV. Here the CDR3 DNA reads TGTGCCAGCAGCTCATACGGGGGGATAGAACTGTTTTTT. It is translated as CASSSYGGIELFF.

This clone occurred a few times. The genes are TRBV5-1 and TRBJ2-3; D remains ambiguous. CDR1 and CDR2 from the germline V gene are SGHRS and YFSETQ. The CDR3 covers 18 residues. V was shortened by 0 bases and J by 2 bases, with 19 bases between the two germline ends. CDR3 in DNA: TGCGCCAGCAGCTTGGCCCTCTTTGGGAACAAACACACAGATACGCAGTATTTT. This encodes CASSLALFGNKHTDTQYF.

This chain connects TRBV10-2 to TRBJ1-2; 9 positions agree with TRBD1. CDR1 and CDR2 from the germline V gene are WSHSY and SAAADI. With V trimmed by 0 bases and J by 9 bases, 5 bases remained unmatched. This CDR3 comprises 14 residues. The CDR3 coding sequence is TGCGCCAGCAGTGAGTCCGGACAGGGGAAGAGCTACACCTTC. Residues: CASSESGQGKSYTF.

The gene calls are TRBV20-1 and TRBJ2-1, with unresolved D. V was clipped by 5 bases and J by 6 bases, with 8 bases between them. CDR1 is DFQATT and CDR2 is SNEGSKA in the germline V gene (reference sequence). This CDR3 spans 11 amino acids. The CDR3 is CSALGFNEQFF. DNA for the CDR3: TGCAGTGCTCTTGGATTCAATGAGCAGTTCTTC.

The chain combines TRBV18 with TRBJ1-4; a possible D gene is TRBD1 (5 bases). CDR3 size: 15 residues. CDR1 and CDR2 (germline): KGHSH, LQKENI. The germline V and J ends were trimmed by 4 bases and 0 bases, with 9 bases remaining between them. CDR3 in DNA: TGTGCCAGCTCACTCCAGGGTGCAACTAATGAAAAACTGTTTTTT. This gives the protein CASSLQGATNEKLFF.

The chain carries TRBV13 and TRBJ2-1, with D perhaps TRBD2 (6 bases). Trimming cost V 4 bases and J 0 bases, with 19 bases left between them. The CDR3 extends over 18 amino acids. CDR1 and CDR2 from the germline V gene are PRHDT and FYEKMQ (reference sequence). The CDR3 region is CASSSEARRDGSYNEQFF. CDR3 nucleotide sequence: TGTGCCAGCAGCTCAGAGGCTCGGCGGGACGGCTCCTACAATGAGCAGTTCTTC. Variable domain in full (rest from reference TRBV13 and TRBJ2-1): AAGVIQSPRHLIKEKRETATLKCYPIPRHDTVYWYQQGPGQDPQFLISFYEKMQSDKGSIPDRFSAQQFSDYHSELNMSSLELGDSALYFCASSSEARRDGSYNEQFFGPGTRLTVL.

This chain connects TRBV7-2 to TRBJ2-7; possible D gene TRBD2, 7 bases. Trimming left V 7 bases short and J 2 bases short, with 18 bases between. CDR1 and CDR2 from the germline V gene are SGHTA and FQGNSA. The CDR3 extends over 15 amino acids. CDR3 sequence (DNA): TGTGCCAGCACCCACCAAGGGGGGGGAACCTACGAGCAGTACTTC. Translating gives CASTHQGGGTYEQYF.

This clone was counted once. Other DNA sequences within the sample encode an identical CDR3. The chain joins TRBV15 to TRBJ1-2; D gene uncertain. CDR1 LNHNV and CDR2 YYDKDF come from the germline V gene (reference sequence). This CDR3 spans 13 amino acids. V dropped 1 base and J dropped 2 bases, with 5 bases sitting between them. The CDR3 loop reads CATSRVGNYGYTF. CDR3 sequence (DNA): TGTGCCACCAGCAGAGTCGGAAACTATGGCTACACCTTC.

The CDR3 sequence: CASRQGARETQYF. CDR3 DNA sequence: TGTGCCAGTAGACAGGGGGCAAGGGAGACCCAGTACTTC. The J gene is TRBJ2-5, the V gene TRBV19; 9 positions agree with TRBD1. Germline V gives CDR1 LNHDA, CDR2 SQIVND (reference sequence). After removal of 6 bases from V and 5 bases from J, the junction contained 4 bases not matched to a gene. The CDR3 extends over 13 amino acids. The whole variable domain, remainder taken from reference TRBV19 and TRBJ2-5, is DGGITQSPKYLFRKEGQNVTLSCEQNLNHDAMYWYRQDPGQGLRLIYYSQIVNDFQKGDIAEGYSVSREKKESFPLTVTSAQKNPTAFYLCASRQGARETQYFGPGTRLLVL.

The gene calls are TRBV28 and TRBJ2-5, with D hard to call. The germline V gene encodes CDR1 MDHEN and CDR2 SYDVKM. The CDR3 totals 13 residues. Trimming pared 2 bases from V and 4 bases from J, leaving 8 bases between. The CDR3: CASSLDGPETQYF. DNA of the CDR3: TGTGCCAGCAGTTTAGACGGTCCAGAGACCCAGTACTTC. Based on the CDR3 plus reference TRBV28 and TRBJ2-5, the full variable domain is DVKVTQSSRYLVKRTGEKVFLECVQDMDHENMFWYRQDPGLGLRLIYFSYDVKMKEKGDIPEGYSVSREKKERFSLILESASTNQTSMYLCASSLDGPETQYFGPGTRLLVL.

This clone has just one count. This rearrangement joins TRBV27 to TRBJ2-1; D is uncertain. The CDR3 totals 14 residues. CDR1 is MNHEY, CDR2 SMNVEV, per germline (reference sequence). V lost 2 bases to trimming and J lost 4 bases, with 9 bases between them. CDR3 nucleotide sequence: TGTGCCAGCAGTTTAAATAGTCCTTACAATGAGCAGTTCTTC. This encodes CASSLNSPYNEQFF.

This clone was counted a single time. The chain joins TRBV6-5 to TRBJ2-1; the match to TRBD2 covers 8 bases. The CDR3 runs 16 residues. Per germline, CDR1 MNHEY and CDR2 SVGAGI. Germline trimming cut 2 bases from V and 7 bases from J; bases unmatched to any gene: 10. CDR3 coding DNA: TGTGCCAGCAGTTACGGGCTTAGCAGCGGGAGAAATGAGCAGTTCTTC. It encodes CASSYGLSSGRNEQFF.

V and J are TRBV6-6 and TRBJ1-4; 7 bases line up with TRBD1. Germline values: CDR1 MNHNY, CDR2 SVGAGI (reference sequence). Trimming removed 5 bases from V and 8 bases from J; junction bases left unmatched: 11. The CDR3 consists of 15 residues. The CDR3 DNA reads TGTGCCAGCAGTCCACTACAGGGGTCTTGGGAAAAACTGTTTTTT. It encodes CASSPLQGSWEKLFF.

This clone appeared once. The CDR3 sequence: CASSLGSWAGNEKLFF. The CDR3 DNA is TGCGCCAGCAGCCTGGGCTCTTGGGCGGGTAATGAAAAACTGTTTTTT. The chain uses TRBV5-1 and TRBJ1-4; D is ambiguous. Trimming stripped 4 bases from V and 4 bases from J, with 17 bases between. Germline CDR1 reads SGHRS; CDR2 reads YFSETQ. There are 16 residues in the CDR3.

CDR3 sequence reads: CASSLPGRTSYEQYF. In DNA form, the CDR3 reads TGTGCCAGCAGCCTACCGGGACGGACCAGCTACGAGCAGTACTTC. This chain links TRBV5-6 with TRBJ2-7; D tentatively reads TRBD1 or TRBD2 (5 bases each). Trimming stripped 4 bases from V and 3 bases from J, with 17 bases between. The CDR3 has 15 amino acids. Germline-derived CDR1 and CDR2 are SGHDT and YYEEEE.